What follows are 28 T cell receptor beta chains derived from one specimen sequenced in a study of blood T cell repertoires in COVID-19. The table came from immunoSEQ multiplex PCR; TCRdb's copy has only in-frame clones and leaves some out. The sample consists of about 200,000 clones, 70% to 85% of them appearing once. Source material: PBMCs or T cells enriched from blood (not recorded which). These receptors originate from a man aged 40-55 years who had recovered from COVID-19.

This chain uses TRBV7-9 with TRBJ1-5; D call uncertain. Germline CDR1 is SEHNR and CDR2 is FQNEAQ (reference sequence). CDR3 length: 14 amino acids. The V and J ends lost 1 base and 7 bases respectively, with 11 bases between them. The CDR3 bases are TGTGCCAGCAGCTTAGTGGGAGGACTCCAGCCCCAGCATTTT. This codes for CASSLVGGLQPQHF.

On this clone: Just one base apart from a much larger clone, this may be a read error. Other DNA sequences in this specimen translate into the identical CDR3. The gene calls are TRBV2 and TRBJ1-6; no clear D. Germline loops: CDR1 SNHLY, CDR2 FYNNEI. V lost 7 bases and J 6 bases, leaving 4 bases between the germline ends. This CDR3 is built from 11 residues. The DNA for the CDR3 is TGTGCCAGCACGGGTAATTCACCCCTCCACTTT. Translating it yields CASTGNSPLHF.

The V gene is TRBV5-4, the J gene TRBJ2-1, with a possible D match to TRBD2 (5 bases). Trimming took off 2 bases at V and 8 bases at J, with 14 bases between the two ends. The CDR3 sequence is 14 residues long. Germline V gene data show CDR1 as SGHNT and CDR2 as YYREEE (reference sequence). The chain's CDR3 is CASSFPTQEDEQFF. The CDR3 DNA reads TGTGCCAGCAGCTTCCCAACCCAGGAGGATGAGCAGTTCTTC.

This rearrangement joins TRBV7-3 to TRBJ2-3; 11 bases map to TRBD2. V trimming: 8 bases; J trimming: 4 bases; junction bases outside the gene matches: 2. This CDR3 has 13 residues. Germline assignment: CDR1 SGHTA and CDR2 FQGTGA. CDR3 sequence (DNA): TGTGCCAGCGCTAGCGGGGGGTCAGATACGCAGTATTTT. Its translation: CASASGGSDTQYF. Looking up the rest from reference TRBV7-3 and TRBJ2-3 gives the full variable domain: GAGVSQTPSNKVTEKGKYVELRCDPISGHTALYWYRQSLGQGPEFLIYFQGTGAADDSGLPNDRFFAVRPEGSVSTLKIQRTERGDSAVYLCASASGGSDTQYFGPGTRLTVL.

The chain is built from TRBV9 and TRBJ1-2, with 7 bases fitting TRBD1. The J segment lost 2 bases and the V segment lost 1 base, leaving 5 bases of the junction unmatched. Germline V CDR1 and CDR2: SGDLS, YYNGEE. The CDR3 contains 15 residues. The CDR3 here is CASSVMTGTNYGYTF. CDR3 DNA sequence: TGTGCCAGCAGCGTAATGACAGGGACCAACTATGGCTACACCTTC. Variable domain in full (rest from reference TRBV9 and TRBJ1-2): DSGVTQTPKHLITATGQRVTLRCSPRSGDLSVYWYQQSLDQGLQFLIQYYNGEERAKGNILERFSAQQFPDLHSELNLSSLELGDSALYFCASSVMTGTNYGYTFGSGTRLTVV.

This chain joins TRBV5-1 and TRBJ2-7; maybe TRBD2 (6 bases). Trimming pared 1 base from V and 7 bases from J, leaving 12 bases between. Germline V lookup: CDR1 SGHRS, CDR2 YFSETQ. This CDR3 is 13 amino acids long. The CDR3 protein is CASSLIPGGEQYF. DNA of the CDR3: TGCGCCAGCAGCTTGATCCCTGGGGGGGAGCAGTACTTC. Filled out from reference TRBV5-1 and TRBJ2-7, the complete variable domain reads KAGVTQTPRYLIKTRGQQVTLSCSPISGHRSVSWYQQTPGQGLQFLFEYFSETQRNKGNFPGRFSGRQFSNSRSEMNVSTLELGDSALYLCASSLIPGGEQYFGPGTRLTVT.

The chain uses TRBV23-1 and TRBJ1-2; 9 positions agree with TRBD1. TRBV23-1 is designated an ORF whose function remains uncertain. The CDR3 extends over 15 amino acids. With 0 bases clipped from V and 7 bases from J, the junction kept 6 bases outside the gene matches. In DNA, the CDR3 is TGCGCCAGCAGTCAATCCGGGACAGGGCTACCTGGCTACACCTTC. It translates to CASSQSGTGLPGYTF.

This rearrangement joins TRBV5-1 to TRBJ1-1, with D unresolved. CDR1 is SGHRS, CDR2 YFSETQ, per germline. The CDR3 has 14 residues. V dropped 0 bases and J dropped 7 bases, with 13 bases sitting between them. The CDR3 reads CASSLGQRENEAFF. The CDR3 DNA sequence: TGCGCCAGCAGCTTGGGGCAGCGCGAAAATGAAGCTTTCTTT.

The V and J genes are TRBV30 and TRBJ1-5; TRBD1 is a possible D gene (6 bases). The germline CDR1 and CDR2 sequences are GTSNPN and SVGIG (reference sequence). The V end lost 2 bases, the J end lost 7 bases, and 18 bases lay between the germline ends. The CDR3 covers 15 residues. This CDR3 reads CAWSPRGGARQPQHF. CDR3 DNA: TGTGCCTGGAGTCCTCGGGGGGGGGCAAGGCAGCCCCAGCATTTT.

The V call is TRBV2, the J call TRBJ2-6, with D unresolved. V was clipped by 6 bases and J by 2 bases, with 5 bases between them. CDR1 and CDR2 (germline): SNHLY, FYNNEI. The CDR3 loop spans 13 amino acids. The CDR3: CASSGAGANVLTF. The CDR3, as DNA: TGTGCCAGCAGCGGTGCTGGGGCCAACGTCCTGACTTTC.

This chain links TRBV27 with TRBJ1-4, with D maybe TRBD1 (6 bases). Trimming left V 8 bases short and J 8 bases short, with 18 bases between. The CDR3 totals 14 residues. Germline assignment: CDR1 MNHEY and CDR2 SMNVEV (reference sequence). The DNA of the CDR3 is TGTGCCAGCGGCATTTTAGGAAGGGGGGAAAAACTGTTTTTT. Translating gives CASGILGRGEKLFF.

The V gene is TRBV5-1, the J gene TRBJ2-1; the match to TRBD2 covers 15 bases. Trimming removed 0 bases from V and 0 bases from J; junction bases left unmatched: 7. This CDR3 is built from 20 residues. Germline V gives CDR1 SGHRS, CDR2 YFSETQ. The CDR3 is CASSLGRGLAGGSSYNEQFF. The CDR3 nucleotides are TGCGCCAGCAGCTTGGGTAGGGGACTAGCGGGGGGTAGCTCCTACAATGAGCAGTTCTTC.

This clone appeared a few times. The chain recombines TRBV5-4 with TRBJ2-1, with TRBD2 matching over 11 bases. The CDR3 has 14 residues. V gave up 9 bases and J gave up 4 bases; unmatched junction bases: 6. Per the germline V gene, CDR1 is SGHNT and CDR2 is YYREEE (reference sequence). The CDR3 region has the DNA TGTGCCACCTCCGGGACTAGCGGTTACAATGAGCAGTTCTTC. The encoded protein is CATSGTSGYNEQFF.

The chain joins TRBV7-6 to TRBJ1-2; perhaps TRBD1 as D (6 bases). The V end was cut by 3 bases, the J end by 8 bases, with 13 bases between. Germline V lookup: CDR1 SGHVS, CDR2 FNYEAQ. The CDR3 is made up of 13 amino acids. The CDR3: CASSFSQGKGYTF. The CDR3 DNA reads TGTGCCAGCAGCTTCTCGCAGGGGAAAGGCTACACCTTC.

This clone appeared a single time. The rearrangement links TRBV7-9 to TRBJ1-1, with D perhaps matching TRBD1 (6 bases). V was shortened by 2 bases and J by 5 bases, with 9 bases between the two germline ends. Germline CDR1 reads SEHNR; CDR2 reads FQNEAQ (reference sequence). This CDR3 is 13 amino acids long. The CDR3 nucleotides are TGTGCCAGCAGCTTATACAGGGATACTGAAGCTTTCTTT. Translating gives CASSLYRDTEAFF.

This clone was recorded only once. V is TRBV4-3 and J is TRBJ1-4; TRBD1 agrees at 9 bases. Per the germline V gene, CDR1 is LGHNA and CDR2 is YSLEER. V shed 3 bases, J shed 8 bases, and the junction held 7 bases outside the gene matches. The CDR3 covers 15 residues. The CDR3: CASSHPGTGSEKLFF. The CDR3 DNA sequence: TGCGCCAGCAGCCATCCAGGGACAGGGTCCGAAAAACTGTTTTTT.

This chain connects TRBV18 to TRBJ2-1, with a tentative D call TRBD2 (6 bases). This CDR3 region has 14 residues. Trimming removed 8 bases from V and 1 base from J, with 12 bases in between. Germline assignment: CDR1 KGHSH and CDR2 LQKENI. The CDR3 here is CASTSTRSYNEQFF. In DNA form, the CDR3 reads TGTGCCAGCACCTCGACTAGGTCCTACAATGAGCAGTTCTTC.

This clone has only a few counts. The V and J genes are TRBV3-1 (or the pseudogene TRBV3-2) and TRBJ2-3; D is possibly TRBD2 (6 bases). This CDR3 region has 16 residues. Looked up from germline, CDR1 is LGHDT and CDR2 is YNNKEL (reference sequence). The germline V and J ends were trimmed by 2 bases and 2 bases, with 14 bases remaining between them. The CDR3 sequence is CASSQFSRGSTDTQYF. CDR3 in DNA: TGTGCCAGCAGCCAATTCTCGCGGGGATCCACAGATACGCAGTATTTT.

The chain combines TRBV6-5 with TRBJ1-6; D may be TRBD1 (6 bases). Trimming removed 8 bases from V and 11 bases from J, with 22 bases in between. CDR1 and CDR2 from the germline V gene are MNHEY and SVGAGI. The CDR3 consists of 15 residues. The CDR3 region is CASRTLDRKGAPLHF. DNA of the CDR3: TGTGCCAGCCGAACCTTAGACAGGAAGGGAGCACCCCTCCACTTT.

The V call is TRBV5-1, the J call TRBJ1-6; 8 bases align to TRBD1. The CDR3 has 16 amino acids. CDR1 is SGHRS and CDR2 is YFSETQ in the germline V gene. Trimming cost V 4 bases and J 10 bases; bases outside gene matches: 13. The CDR3 DNA reads as TGCGCCAGCAGCCCAACCACGGGGACAGGTTTATCACCCCTCCACTTT. Its protein is CASSPTTGTGLSPLHF. The full variable domain, in which reference TRBV5-1 and TRBJ1-6 provide the parts outside the CDR3, is KAGVTQTPRYLIKTRGQQVTLSCSPISGHRSVSWYQQTPGQGLQFLFEYFSETQRNKGNFPGRFSGRQFSNSRSEMNVSTLELGDSALYLCASSPTTGTGLSPLHFGNGTRLTVT.

V gene TRBV6-4 combines with J gene TRBJ1-6; D may be TRBD1 (6 bases). The CDR3 loop spans 14 amino acids. CDR1 and CDR2 (germline): MRHNA, SNTAGT. The germline V and J ends were trimmed by 4 bases and 7 bases, with 11 bases remaining between them. The CDR3 bases are TGTGCCAGCAGTGGGGGGGGCTTGAATTCACCCCTCCACTTT. It specifies CASSGGGLNSPLHF.

For the CDR3, the DNA is TGTGCCAGCAGCGTAGGAGGTAGGAGGTCTGAAGCTTTCTTT. Amino acid sequence: CASSVGGRRSEAFF. This chain links TRBV9 with TRBJ1-1; unclear D gene. The V gene's germline CDR1 is SGDLS and CDR2 YYNGEE. Trimming removed 0 bases at V and 6 bases at J, with 12 bases between. This CDR3 comprises 14 residues.

V usage is TRBV14 and J usage is TRBJ2-7; TRBD2 aligns across 9 bases. Looked up from germline, CDR1 is SGHDN and CDR2 is FVKESK. V lost 0 bases to trimming and J lost 3 bases; unmatched junction nucleotides: 6. The CDR3 is made up of 16 amino acids. The CDR3 DNA reads TGTGCCAGCAGCCAAGATACAGCGGGAGGTCTCTACGAGCAGTACTTC. Its protein product is CASSQDTAGGLYEQYF.

This clone was seen a few times. The chain employs TRBV3-1 (or the pseudogene TRBV3-2) and TRBJ1-2, with 8 positions matching TRBD1. The J segment lost 4 bases and the V segment lost 0 bases, leaving 7 bases of the junction unmatched. This CDR3 has 16 residues. From germline, CDR1 is LGHDT and CDR2 YNNKEL (reference sequence). The CDR3 spells CASSQDRGRGIYGYTF. The CDR3 DNA follows: TGTGCCAGCAGCCAAGACAGGGGGCGGGGGATCTATGGCTACACCTTC.

The chain is built from TRBV7-8 and TRBJ1-5, with a possible D match to TRBD1 (6 bases). This CDR3 contains 15 residues. Trimming removed 5 bases at V and 4 bases at J, with 15 bases between. Germline-derived CDR1 and CDR2 are SGHVS and FQNEAQ. The CDR3 is CASSPLGGPNQPQHF. As DNA, the CDR3 is TGTGCCAGCAGCCCTCTGGGGGGGCCAAATCAGCCCCAGCATTTT. The whole variable domain, remainder taken from reference TRBV7-8 and TRBJ1-5, is GAGVSQSPRYKVAKRGQDVALRCDPISGHVSLFWYQQALGQGPEFLTYFQNEAQLDKSGLPSDRFFAERPEGSVSTLKIQRTQQEDSAVYLCASSPLGGPNQPQHFGDGTRLSIL.

The chain is built from TRBV29-1 and TRBJ1-5, with 11 nucleotides matching TRBD1. The ends lost 6 bases at V and 5 bases at J; junction bases unmatched: 15. Germline V gives CDR1 SQVTM, CDR2 ANQGSEA. There are 17 residues in the CDR3. CDR3 nucleotides: TGCAGCGTAGCCCGGGACAGGGGGTTCCGGGTATATCAGCCCCAGCATTTT. Translated: CSVARDRGFRVYQPQHF.

The rearrangement uses TRBV9 and TRBJ2-1; weak D call: TRBD1 (5 bases). The CDR3 is made up of 15 amino acids. V lost 4 bases and J lost 0, with 11 bases in between. Per the germline V gene, CDR1 is SGDLS and CDR2 is YYNGEE. The CDR3 bases are TGTGCCAGCAGCACGACAGCGAGCTCCTACAATGAGCAGTTCTTC. Encoded protein: CASSTTASSYNEQFF. Filled out from reference TRBV9 and TRBJ2-1, the complete variable domain reads DSGVTQTPKHLITATGQRVTLRCSPRSGDLSVYWYQQSLDQGLQFLIQYYNGEERAKGNILERFSAQQFPDLHSELNLSSLELGDSALYFCASSTTASSYNEQFFGPGTRLTVL.

This clone was counted a single time. The chain carries TRBV7-9 and TRBJ1-4; 8 nucleotides agree with TRBD1. V lost 6 bases to trimming and J lost 8 bases; unmatched junction nucleotides: 8. Germline CDR1 SEHNR, CDR2 FQNEAQ (reference sequence). This CDR3 spans 14 amino acids. For the CDR3, the DNA is TGTGCCAGCAGACAGGGGGGTATGGCGGAAAAACTGTTTTTT. This sequence encodes CASRQGGMAEKLFF.